This entry features one TCR beta chain sequence. Its antigen is unidentified. The cohort excluded patients with autoimmune disease history or systemic immunosuppression. This record comes from a study of OX40 agonist ivuxolimab in advanced cancers. Study-wide results and caveats: People who partly responded at 0.1-3.0 mg/kg had some of the least clonal expansion seen. Circulating CD4+ and CD8+ T cells showed clonal expansion by week 6 at 0.1 to 3.0 mg/kg.

Libraries were prepared by immunoSEQ multiplex PCR; TCRdb keeps only in-frame clonotypes and omits some of them. The sample has about 82,000 clones, roughly 86% seen once; the top ten hold about 0.89%. The length of the CDR3 is 13 residues. Trimming removed 3 bases from V and 9 bases from J, with 12 bases in between. CDR1 is ENHRY, CDR2 SYGVKD, per germline. Source: CD4+ or CD8+ T cells sorted from blood, taken in a trial of the OX40 agonist ivuxolimab. The V gene is TRBV10-3, the J gene TRBJ2-4, with D possibly TRBD1 on 5 matching bases. The sequence came from an adult with an advanced solid tumor such as melanoma, head and neck, liver or kidney cancer. CDR3 DNA sequence: TGTGCCATCAGTGACAGGGATTTGGGCATTCAGTACTTC. It translates to CAISDRDLGIQYF.